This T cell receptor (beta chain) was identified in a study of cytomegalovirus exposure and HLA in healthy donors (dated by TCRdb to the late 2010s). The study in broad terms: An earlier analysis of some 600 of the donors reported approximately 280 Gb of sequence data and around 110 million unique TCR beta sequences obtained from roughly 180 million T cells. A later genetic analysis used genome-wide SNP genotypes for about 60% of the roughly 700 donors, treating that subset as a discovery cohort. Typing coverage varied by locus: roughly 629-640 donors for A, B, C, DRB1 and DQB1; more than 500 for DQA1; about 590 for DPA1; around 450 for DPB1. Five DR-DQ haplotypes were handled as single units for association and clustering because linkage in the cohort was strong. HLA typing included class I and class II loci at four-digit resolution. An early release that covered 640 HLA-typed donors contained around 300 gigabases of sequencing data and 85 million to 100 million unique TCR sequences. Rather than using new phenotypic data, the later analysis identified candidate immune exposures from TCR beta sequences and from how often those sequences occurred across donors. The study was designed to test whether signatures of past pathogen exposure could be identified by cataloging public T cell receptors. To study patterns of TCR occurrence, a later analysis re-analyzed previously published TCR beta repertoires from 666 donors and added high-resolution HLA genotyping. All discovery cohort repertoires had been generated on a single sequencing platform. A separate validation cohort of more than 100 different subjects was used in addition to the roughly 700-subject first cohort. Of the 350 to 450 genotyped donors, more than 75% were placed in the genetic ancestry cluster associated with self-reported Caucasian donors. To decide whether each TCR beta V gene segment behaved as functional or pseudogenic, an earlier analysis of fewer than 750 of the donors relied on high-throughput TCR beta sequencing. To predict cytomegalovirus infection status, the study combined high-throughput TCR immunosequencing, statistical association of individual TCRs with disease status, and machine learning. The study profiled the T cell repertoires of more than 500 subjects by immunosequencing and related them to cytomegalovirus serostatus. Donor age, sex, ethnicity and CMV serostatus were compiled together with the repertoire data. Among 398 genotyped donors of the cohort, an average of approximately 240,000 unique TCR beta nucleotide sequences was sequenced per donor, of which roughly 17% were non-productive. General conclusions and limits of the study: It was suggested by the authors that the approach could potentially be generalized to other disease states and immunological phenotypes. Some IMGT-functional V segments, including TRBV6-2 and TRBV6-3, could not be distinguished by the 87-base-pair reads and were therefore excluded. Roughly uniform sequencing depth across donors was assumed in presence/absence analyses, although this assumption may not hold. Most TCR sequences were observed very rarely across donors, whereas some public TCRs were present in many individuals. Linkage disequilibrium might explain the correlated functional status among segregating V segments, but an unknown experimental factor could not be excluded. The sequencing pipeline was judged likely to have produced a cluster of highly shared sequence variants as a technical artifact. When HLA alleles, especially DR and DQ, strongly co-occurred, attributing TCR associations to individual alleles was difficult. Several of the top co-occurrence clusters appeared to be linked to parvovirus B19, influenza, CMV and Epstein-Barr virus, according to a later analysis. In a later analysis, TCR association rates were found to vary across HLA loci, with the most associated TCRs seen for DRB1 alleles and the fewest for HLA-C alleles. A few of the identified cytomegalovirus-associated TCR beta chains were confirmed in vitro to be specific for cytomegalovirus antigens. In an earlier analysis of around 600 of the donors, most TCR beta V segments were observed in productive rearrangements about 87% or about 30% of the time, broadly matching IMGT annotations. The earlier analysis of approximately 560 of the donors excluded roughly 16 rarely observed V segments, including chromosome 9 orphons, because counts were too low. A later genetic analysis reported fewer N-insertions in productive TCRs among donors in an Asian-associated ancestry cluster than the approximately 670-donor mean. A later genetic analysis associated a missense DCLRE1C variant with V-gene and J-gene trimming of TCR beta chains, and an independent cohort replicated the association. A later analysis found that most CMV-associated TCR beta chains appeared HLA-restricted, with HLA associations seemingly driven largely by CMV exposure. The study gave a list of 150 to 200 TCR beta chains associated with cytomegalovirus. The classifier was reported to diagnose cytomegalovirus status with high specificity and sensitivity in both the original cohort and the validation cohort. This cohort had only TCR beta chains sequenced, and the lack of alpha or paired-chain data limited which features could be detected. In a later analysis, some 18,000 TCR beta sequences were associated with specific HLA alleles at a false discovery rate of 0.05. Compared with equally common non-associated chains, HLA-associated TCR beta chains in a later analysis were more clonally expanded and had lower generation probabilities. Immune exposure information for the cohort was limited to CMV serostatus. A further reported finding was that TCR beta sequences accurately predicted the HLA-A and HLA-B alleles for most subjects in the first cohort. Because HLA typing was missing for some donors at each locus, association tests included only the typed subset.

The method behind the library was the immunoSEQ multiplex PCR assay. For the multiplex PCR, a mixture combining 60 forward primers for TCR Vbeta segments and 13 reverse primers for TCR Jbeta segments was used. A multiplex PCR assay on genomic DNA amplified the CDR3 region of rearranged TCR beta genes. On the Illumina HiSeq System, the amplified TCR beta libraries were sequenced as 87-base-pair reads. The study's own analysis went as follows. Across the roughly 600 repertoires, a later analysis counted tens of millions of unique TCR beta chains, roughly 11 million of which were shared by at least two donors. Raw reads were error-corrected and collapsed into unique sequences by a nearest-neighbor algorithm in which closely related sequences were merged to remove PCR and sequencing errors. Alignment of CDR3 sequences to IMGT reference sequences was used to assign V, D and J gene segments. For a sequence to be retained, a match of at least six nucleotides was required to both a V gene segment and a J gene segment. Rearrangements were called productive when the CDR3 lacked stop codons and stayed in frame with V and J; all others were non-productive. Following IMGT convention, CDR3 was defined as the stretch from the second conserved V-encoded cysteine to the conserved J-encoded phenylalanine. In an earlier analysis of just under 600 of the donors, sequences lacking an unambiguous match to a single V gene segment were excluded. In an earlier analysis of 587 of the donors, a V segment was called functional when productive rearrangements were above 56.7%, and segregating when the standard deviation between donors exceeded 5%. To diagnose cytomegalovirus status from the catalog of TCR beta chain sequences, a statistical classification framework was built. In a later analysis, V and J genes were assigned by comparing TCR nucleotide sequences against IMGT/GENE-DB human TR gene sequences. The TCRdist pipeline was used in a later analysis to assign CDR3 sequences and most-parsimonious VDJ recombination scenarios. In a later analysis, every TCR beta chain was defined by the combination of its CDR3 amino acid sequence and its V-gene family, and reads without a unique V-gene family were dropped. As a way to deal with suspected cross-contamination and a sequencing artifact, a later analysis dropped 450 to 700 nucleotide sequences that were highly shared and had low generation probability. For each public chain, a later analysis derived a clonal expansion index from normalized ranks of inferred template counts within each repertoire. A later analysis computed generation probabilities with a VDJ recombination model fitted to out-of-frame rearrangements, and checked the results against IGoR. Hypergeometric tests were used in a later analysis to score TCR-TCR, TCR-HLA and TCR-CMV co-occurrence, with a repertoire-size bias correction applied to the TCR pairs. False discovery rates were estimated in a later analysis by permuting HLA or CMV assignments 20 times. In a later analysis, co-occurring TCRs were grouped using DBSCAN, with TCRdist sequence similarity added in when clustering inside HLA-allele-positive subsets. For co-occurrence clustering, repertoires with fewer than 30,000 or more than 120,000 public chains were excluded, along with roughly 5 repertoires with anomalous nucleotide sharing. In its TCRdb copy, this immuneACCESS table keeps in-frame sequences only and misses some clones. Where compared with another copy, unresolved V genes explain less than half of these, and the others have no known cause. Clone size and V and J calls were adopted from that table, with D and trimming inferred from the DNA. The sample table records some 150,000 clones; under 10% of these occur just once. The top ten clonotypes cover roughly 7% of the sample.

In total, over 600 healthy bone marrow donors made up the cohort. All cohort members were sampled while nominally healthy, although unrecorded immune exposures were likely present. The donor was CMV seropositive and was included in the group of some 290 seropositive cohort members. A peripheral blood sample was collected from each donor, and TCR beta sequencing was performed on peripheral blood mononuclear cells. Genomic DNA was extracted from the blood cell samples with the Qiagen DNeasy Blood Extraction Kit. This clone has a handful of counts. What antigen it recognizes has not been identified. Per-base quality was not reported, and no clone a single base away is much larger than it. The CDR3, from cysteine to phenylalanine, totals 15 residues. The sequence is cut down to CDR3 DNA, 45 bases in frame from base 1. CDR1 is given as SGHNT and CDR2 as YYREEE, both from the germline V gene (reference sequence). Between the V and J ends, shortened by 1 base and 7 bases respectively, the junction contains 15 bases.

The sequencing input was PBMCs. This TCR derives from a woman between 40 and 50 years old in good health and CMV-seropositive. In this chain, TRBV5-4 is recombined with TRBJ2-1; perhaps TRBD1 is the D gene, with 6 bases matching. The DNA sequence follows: TGTGCCAGCAGCTTGCCGACAGGTGTCACAAATGAGCAGTTCTTC. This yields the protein CASSLPTGVTNEQFF.